Listed below are T cell receptor beta chains from one sample, sequenced in a study of cytomegalovirus exposure and HLA in healthy donors. The data were produced by immunoSEQ multiplex PCR, yet TCRdb's version contains in-frame clones alone and is incomplete. The sample lists roughly 120,000 clones, about three quarters occurring once. The sequenced material came from PBMCs. The receptors come from a man aged 35 to 55 in good health and CMV-seropositive. Both conserved end residues are part of each CDR3. D genes are given only for firm matches.

v_call d_call cdr3_aa
TRBV5-8 . CASSLISAQHF
TRBV5-1 . CASSLMGQIEAFF
TRBV5-1 TRBD2 CASSFSAGGNEQFF
TRBV19 . CASSIEGFGNQPQHF
TRBV7-2 TRBD1 CASSMTGGNTGELFF
TRBV5-1 TRBD1 CASSSTGPQETQYF
TRBV7-2 . CASSLLGGGSGNTIYF
TRBV2 . CASSHRDNEQFF
TRBV10-2 . CASGNGRSGANVLTF
TRBV5-6 . CASSLIENSGANVLTF
TRBV7-6 . CASSLGQLKNNEQFF
TRBV7-6 TRBD1 CASSLGTGGLNEQYF
TRBV4-1 TRBD1 CASSQTGDDNQPQHF
TRBV27 TRBD1 CASSWTGQVGTGELFF
TRBV28 . CATQGIQSVRTQYF
TRBV5-1 TRBD1 CASSLAQGARSSYNSPLHF
TRBV30 . CAWSPIDLSSYEQYF
TRBV7-6 . CASSLGGRGASGQETQYF
TRBV7-8 . CASSPQMNTEAFF
TRBV13 . CASSYRGNEQFF
TRBV2 TRBD2 CASTLLKGTTEQYF
TRBV7-9 TRBD1 CASSLGDREGETQYF
TRBV2 . CASAGFQRDTQYF
TRBV5-1 TRBD1 CASSLGQAVPGNTIYF
TRBV11-1 . CASSPGFGENEKLFF
TRBV15 . CATSREGVETQYF
TRBV27 . CASRLTQGYEQYF
TRBV29-1 . CSAGMGLTEAFF
TRBV9 TRBD1 CASSPTPGTDEKLFF
TRBV5-1 . CASSWTPGGVETQYF
TRBV13 . CASSLVYRTNSISYEQYF
TRBV28 TRBD1 CASIRSTGHSGNTIYF
TRBV5-5 TRBD2 CASSSWTPSGGANSVDTQYF
TRBV4-1 TRBD2 CASSQPGTSGSYEQYF
TRBV5-1 . CASSPGGNGIYAYTF
TRBV9 TRBD2 CASSTQRPGTSGGRNNEQFF
TRBV28 . CASSLNARDYGYTF
TRBV6-1 . CASSAGGTNTEAFF
TRBV28 TRBD2 CASSDLTGNRLAGGGQFF
TRBV5-4 . CASSLAVQNTGELFF
TRBV2 . CASSPGWGVLGNTIYF
TRBV7-9 TRBD1 CASSLAGQGLPHEQYF